The 8 T cell receptor beta chains given below trace back to one sample, sequenced in a study of T cell changes during pregnancy in multiple sclerosis. Assay used: immunoSEQ multiplex PCR; TCRdb lists only in-frame clones, some missing. The table has approximately 52,000 clones, around 93% seen once. Sequences were derived from CD4+ T cells from peripheral blood mononuclear cells, sampled after pregnancy. The source of these receptors is a female donor with multiple sclerosis, enrolled in a pregnancy study.

The chain has TRBV10-3 and TRBJ2-5; D may be TRBD2 (6 bases). This CDR3 spans 16 amino acids. Trimming removed 0 bases at V and 1 base at J, with 12 bases between. Germline CDR1 and CDR2: ENHRY and SYGVKD. CDR3 bases: TGTGCCATCAGTGAGTCGGGACTCTCGGTCCAAGAGACCCAGTACTTC. This encodes CAISESGLSVQETQYF.

The chain carries TRBV18 and TRBJ2-2; TRBD2 matches at 8 bases. The ends lost 2 bases at V and 5 bases at J; junction bases unmatched: 4. Germline CDR1 KGHSH, CDR2 LQKENI. This CDR3 region has 15 residues. The CDR3 DNA reads TGTGCCAGCTCACCAAGCGGGGGCCGGACCGGGGAGCTGTTTTTT. Translation: CASSPSGGRTGELFF.

The CDR3 DNA reads as TGTGCCAGCAGTGAATCTGCAGGGGGCCTCAGAAACACCATATATTTT. Its protein is CASSESAGGLRNTIYF. The chain employs TRBV25-1 and TRBJ1-3; 8 bases fit TRBD1. Germline lookup yields CDR1 MGHDK and CDR2 SYGVNS. The length of the CDR3 is 16 residues. Trimming removed 1 base from V and 5 bases from J; junction bases left unmatched: 7. The whole variable domain, remainder taken from reference TRBV25-1 and TRBJ1-3, is EADIYQTPRYLVIGTGKKITLECSQTMGHDKMYWYQQDPGMELHLIHYSYGVNSTEKGDLSSESTVSRIRTEHFPLTLESARPSHTSQYLCASSESAGGLRNTIYFGEGSWLTVV.

Note on this clone: Relative to the germline gene, one junction end is altered; a read error may explain this. The rearrangement uses TRBV5-6 and TRBJ2-7; TRBD2 matches at 11 bases. The CDR3 contains 16 residues. Per the germline V gene, CDR1 is SGHDT and CDR2 is YYEEEE. In DNA form, the CDR3 reads TGTGCCGGCAGCCTTCTAGCGGGAGGACCCTTCTACGAGCAGTACTTC. Protein product: CAGSLLAGGPFYEQYF.

The CDR3 loop is CASRPWTERTGELFF. The CDR3 DNA follows: TGTGCCAGCAGACCCTGGACAGAAAGAACCGGGGAGCTGTTTTTT. V gene TRBV27 combines with J gene TRBJ2-2, with a tentative D call TRBD1 (6 bases). The CDR3 extends over 15 amino acids. The V and J ends lost 6 bases and 5 bases respectively, with 16 bases between them. Germline lookup yields CDR1 MNHEY and CDR2 SMNVEV (reference sequence).

The chain couples TRBV4-3 to TRBJ1-2; D might be TRBD1 (6 bases). The CDR3 spans 15 residues. The V gene lost 3 bases and the J gene lost 0 bases, with 11 bases spanning the gap. Germline values: CDR1 LGHNA, CDR2 YSLEER. CDR3 sequence reads: CASSHTRTANYGYTF. The CDR3 DNA sequence: TGCGCCAGCAGCCACACGAGGACAGCTAACTATGGCTACACCTTC.

The gene calls are TRBV15 and TRBJ2-7, with 8 nucleotides matching TRBD2. With 1 base clipped from V and 3 bases from J, the junction kept 2 bases outside the gene matches. The CDR3 covers 14 residues. The germline V gene encodes CDR1 LNHNV and CDR2 YYDKDF (reference sequence). CDR3 DNA: TGTGCCACCAGCAGAGCGGGAGGGCTCTACGAGCAGTACTTC. Protein sequence: CATSRAGGLYEQYF.

The chain uses TRBV27 and TRBJ2-2, with 13 nucleotides matching TRBD2. Germline values: CDR1 MNHEY, CDR2 SMNVEV (reference sequence). This CDR3 spans 16 amino acids. J lost 7 bases, V lost 7 bases, and 9 bases had no gene match. The CDR3 coding sequence is TGTGCCAGCACATCGCGGACTAGCGGGAGAGGCGGGGAGCTGTTTTTT. This encodes CASTSRTSGRGGELFF.